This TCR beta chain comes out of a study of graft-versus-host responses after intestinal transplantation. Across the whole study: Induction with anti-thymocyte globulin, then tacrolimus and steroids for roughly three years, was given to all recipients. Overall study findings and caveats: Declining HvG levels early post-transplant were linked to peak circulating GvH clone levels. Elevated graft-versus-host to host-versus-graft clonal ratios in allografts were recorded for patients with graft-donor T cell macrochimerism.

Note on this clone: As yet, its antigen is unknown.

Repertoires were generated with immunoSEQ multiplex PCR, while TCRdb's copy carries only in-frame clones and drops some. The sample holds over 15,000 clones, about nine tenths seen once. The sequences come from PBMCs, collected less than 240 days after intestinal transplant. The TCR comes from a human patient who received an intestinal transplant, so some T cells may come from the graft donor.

CDR3 region: CASRDQGTYGYTF. CDR3 coding DNA: TGTGCCAGCAGGGACCAGGGGACCTATGGCTACACCTTC. The chain joins TRBV2 to TRBJ1-2; weak D call: TRBD1 (6 bases). Between the trimmed V and J ends, which lost 6 bases and 4 bases, there was a span of 12 bases. Germline CDR1 reads SNHLY; CDR2 reads FYNNEI. The CDR3 totals 13 residues.